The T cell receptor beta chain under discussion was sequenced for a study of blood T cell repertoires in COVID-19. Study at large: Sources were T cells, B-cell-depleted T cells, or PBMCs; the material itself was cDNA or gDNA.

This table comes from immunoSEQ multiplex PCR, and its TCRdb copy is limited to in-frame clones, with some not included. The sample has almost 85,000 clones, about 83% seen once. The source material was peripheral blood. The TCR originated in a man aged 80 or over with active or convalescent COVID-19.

The CDR3 coding sequence is TGCGCCAGCAGCCAAGACGGCAGCGGATCTTACAATGAGCAGTTCTTC. It is translated as CASSQDGSGSYNEQFF. The V gene is TRBV4-3, the J gene TRBJ2-1, with D perhaps matching TRBD2 (5 bases). The germline gives CDR1 LGHNA, CDR2 YSLEER. The V and J ends lost 0 bases and 4 bases respectively, with 13 bases between them. CDR3 length: 16 residues.